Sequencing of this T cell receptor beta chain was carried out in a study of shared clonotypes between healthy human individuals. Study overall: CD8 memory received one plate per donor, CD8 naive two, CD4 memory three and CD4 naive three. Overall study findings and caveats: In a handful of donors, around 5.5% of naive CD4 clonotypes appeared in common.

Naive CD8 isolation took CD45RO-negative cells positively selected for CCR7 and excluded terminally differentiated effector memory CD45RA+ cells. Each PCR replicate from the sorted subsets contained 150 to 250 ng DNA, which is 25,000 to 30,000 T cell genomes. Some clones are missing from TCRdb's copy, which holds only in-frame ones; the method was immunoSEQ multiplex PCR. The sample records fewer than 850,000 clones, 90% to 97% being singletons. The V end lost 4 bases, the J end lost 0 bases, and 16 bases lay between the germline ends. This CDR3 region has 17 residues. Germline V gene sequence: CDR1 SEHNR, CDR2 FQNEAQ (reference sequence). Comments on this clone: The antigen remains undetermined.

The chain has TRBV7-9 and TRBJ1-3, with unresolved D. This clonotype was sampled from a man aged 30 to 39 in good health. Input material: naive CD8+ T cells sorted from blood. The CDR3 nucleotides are TGTGCCAGCAGCTCCGTTAGGGCGTCGAGCTCTGGAAACACCATATATTTT. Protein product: CASSSVRASSSGNTIYF.